The source of this T cell receptor beta chain is a study of blood T cell repertoires in COVID-19. Looked up from germline, CDR1 is SGHVS and CDR2 is FNYEAQ. V was pared by 4 bases and J by 5 bases, with 1 base of the junction left unmatched. The CDR3 has 12 amino acids. In the authors' methods: Amplified reference gene primers provided the basis for estimating nucleated cell counts. Repertoires were generated with immunoSEQ multiplex PCR, while TCRdb's copy carries only in-frame clones and drops some. V and J calls and clone size are as listed in that table; D and trimming were resolved from the DNA. The sample records under 350,000 clones, 83% being singletons.

This chain links TRBV7-6 with TRBJ1-1, with TRBD1 matching 7 bases. The sequenced material came from peripheral blood. This sequence originates from a woman in her forties or fifties who had recovered from COVID-19. The CDR3 reads CASSSGGTEAFF. For the CDR3, the DNA is TGTGCCAGCAGCTCAGGGGGGACTGAAGCTTTCTTT. Complete variable domain (other parts from reference TRBV7-6 and TRBJ1-1): GAGVSQSPRYKVTKRGQDVALRCDPISGHVSLYWYRQALGQGPEFLTYFNYEAQQDKSGLPNDRFSAERPEGSISTLTIQRTEQRDSAMYRCASSSGGTEAFFGQGTRLTVV.